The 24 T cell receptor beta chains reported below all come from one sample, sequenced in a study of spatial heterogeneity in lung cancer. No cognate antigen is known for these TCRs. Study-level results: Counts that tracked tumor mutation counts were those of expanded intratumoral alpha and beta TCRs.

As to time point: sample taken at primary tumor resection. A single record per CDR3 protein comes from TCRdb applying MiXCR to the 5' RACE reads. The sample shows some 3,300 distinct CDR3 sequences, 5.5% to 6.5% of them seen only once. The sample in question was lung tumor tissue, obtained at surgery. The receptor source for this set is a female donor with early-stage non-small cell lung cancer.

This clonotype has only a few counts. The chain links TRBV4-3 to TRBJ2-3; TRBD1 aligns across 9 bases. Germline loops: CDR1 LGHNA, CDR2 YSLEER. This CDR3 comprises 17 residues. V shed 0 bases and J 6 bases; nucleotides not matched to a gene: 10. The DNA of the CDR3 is TGCGCCAGCAGCCAAGAAAGGACAGGGGTGGGTGCGGATACGCAGTATTTT. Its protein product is CASSQERTGVGADTQYF.

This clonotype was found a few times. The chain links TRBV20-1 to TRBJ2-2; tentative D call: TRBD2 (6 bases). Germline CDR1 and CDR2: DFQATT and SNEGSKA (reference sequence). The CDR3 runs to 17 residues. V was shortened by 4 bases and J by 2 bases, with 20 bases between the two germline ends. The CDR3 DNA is TGCAGTGCTACTCGACGGTTGGAGGGATATAACACCGGGGAGCTGTTTTTT. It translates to CSATRRLEGYNTGELFF.

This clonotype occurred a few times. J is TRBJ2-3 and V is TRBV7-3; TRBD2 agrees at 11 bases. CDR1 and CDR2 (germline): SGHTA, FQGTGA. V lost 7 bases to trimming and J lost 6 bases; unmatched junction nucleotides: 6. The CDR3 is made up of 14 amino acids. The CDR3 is CASTLAGGPDTQYF. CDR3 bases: TGTGCCAGCACATTAGCGGGAGGGCCGGATACGCAGTATTTT.

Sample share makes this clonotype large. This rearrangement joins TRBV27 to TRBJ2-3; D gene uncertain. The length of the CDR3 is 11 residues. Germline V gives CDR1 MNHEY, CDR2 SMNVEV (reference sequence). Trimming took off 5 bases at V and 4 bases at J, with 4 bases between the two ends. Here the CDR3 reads CASSASDTQYF. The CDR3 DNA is TGTGCCAGCAGTGCTTCAGATACGCAGTATTTT.

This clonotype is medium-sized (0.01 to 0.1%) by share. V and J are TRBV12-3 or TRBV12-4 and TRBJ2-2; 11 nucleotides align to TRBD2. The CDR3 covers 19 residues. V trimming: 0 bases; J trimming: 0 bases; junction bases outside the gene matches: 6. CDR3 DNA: TGTGCCAGCAGTTTAGCCTTGGGACTAGCGGCCCCGAACACCGGGGAGCTGTTTTTT. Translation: CASSLALGLAAPNTGELFF.

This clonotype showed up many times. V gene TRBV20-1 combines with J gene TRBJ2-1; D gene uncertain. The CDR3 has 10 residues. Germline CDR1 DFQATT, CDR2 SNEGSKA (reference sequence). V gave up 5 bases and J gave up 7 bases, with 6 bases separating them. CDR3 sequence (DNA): TGCAGTGCTCTCGGGAATGAGCAGTTCTTC. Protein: CSALGNEQFF.

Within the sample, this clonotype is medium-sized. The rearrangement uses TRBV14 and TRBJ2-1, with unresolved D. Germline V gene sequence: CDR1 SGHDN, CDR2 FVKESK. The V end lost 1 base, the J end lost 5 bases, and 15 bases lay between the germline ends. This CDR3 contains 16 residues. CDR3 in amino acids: CASSQVVQRPHNEQFF. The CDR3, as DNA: TGTGCCAGCAGCCAAGTTGTCCAGAGACCCCACAATGAGCAGTTCTTC. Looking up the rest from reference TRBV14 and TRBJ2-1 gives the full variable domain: EAGVTQFPSHSVIEKGQTVTLRCDPISGHDNLYWYRRVMGKEIKFLLHFVKESKQDESGMPNNRFLAERTGGTYSTLKVQPAELEDSGVYFCASSQVVQRPHNEQFFGPGTRLTVL.

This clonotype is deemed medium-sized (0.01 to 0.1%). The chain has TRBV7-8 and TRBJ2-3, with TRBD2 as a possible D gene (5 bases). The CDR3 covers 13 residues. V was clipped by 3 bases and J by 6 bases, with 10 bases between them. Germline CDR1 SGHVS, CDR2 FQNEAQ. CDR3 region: CASSFPSSDTQYF. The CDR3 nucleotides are TGTGCCAGCAGCTTCCCTAGCAGTGATACGCAGTATTTT.

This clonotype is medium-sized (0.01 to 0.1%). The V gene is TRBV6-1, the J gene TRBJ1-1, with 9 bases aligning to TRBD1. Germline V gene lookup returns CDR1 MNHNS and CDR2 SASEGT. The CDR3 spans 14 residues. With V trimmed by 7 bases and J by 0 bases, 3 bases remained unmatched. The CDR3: CASIYRGLNTEAFF. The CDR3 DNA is TGTGCCAGCATTTACAGGGGGCTGAACACTGAAGCTTTCTTT.

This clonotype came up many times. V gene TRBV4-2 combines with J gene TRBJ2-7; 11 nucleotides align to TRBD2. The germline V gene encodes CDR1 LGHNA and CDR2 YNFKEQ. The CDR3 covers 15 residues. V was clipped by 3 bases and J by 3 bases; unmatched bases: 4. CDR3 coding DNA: TGTGCCAGCAGCCAGGGACTAGCGGAGATCTACGAGCAGTACGTC. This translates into CASSQGLAEIYEQYV.

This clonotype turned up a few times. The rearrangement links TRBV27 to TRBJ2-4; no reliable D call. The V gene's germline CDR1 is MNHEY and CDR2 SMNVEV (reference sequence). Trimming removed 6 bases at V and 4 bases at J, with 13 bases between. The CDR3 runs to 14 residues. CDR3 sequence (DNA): TGTGCCAGCAGCTCCAAATGGGAAAAAAACATTCAGTACTTC. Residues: CASSSKWEKNIQYF.

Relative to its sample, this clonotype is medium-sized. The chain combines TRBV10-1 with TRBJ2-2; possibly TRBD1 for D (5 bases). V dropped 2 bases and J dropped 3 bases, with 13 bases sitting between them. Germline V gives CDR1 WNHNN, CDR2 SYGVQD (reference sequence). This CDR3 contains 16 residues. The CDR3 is CASSERAGLYTGELFF. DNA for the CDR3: TGCGCCAGCAGTGAGAGGGCAGGGCTTTACACCGGGGAGCTGTTTTTT.

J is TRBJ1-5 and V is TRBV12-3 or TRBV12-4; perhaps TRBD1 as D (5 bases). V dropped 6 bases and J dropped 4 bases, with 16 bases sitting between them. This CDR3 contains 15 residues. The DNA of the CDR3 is TGTGCCAGCAGGCCCGGGGGGGACCTTAATCAGCCCCAGCATTTT. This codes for CASRPGGDLNQPQHF.

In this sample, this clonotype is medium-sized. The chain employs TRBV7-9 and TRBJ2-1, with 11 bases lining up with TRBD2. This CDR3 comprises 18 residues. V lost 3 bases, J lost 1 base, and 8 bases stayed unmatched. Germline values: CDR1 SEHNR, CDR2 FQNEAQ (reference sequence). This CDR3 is CASSFPVIAGGSYNEQFF. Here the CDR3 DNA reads TGTGCCAGCAGCTTCCCTGTAATAGCGGGAGGGTCCTACAATGAGCAGTTCTTC.

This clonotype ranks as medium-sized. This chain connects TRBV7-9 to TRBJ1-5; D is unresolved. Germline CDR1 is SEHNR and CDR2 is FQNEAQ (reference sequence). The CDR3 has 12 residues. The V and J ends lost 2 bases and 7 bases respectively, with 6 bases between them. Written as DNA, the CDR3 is TGTGCCAGCAGCTTAAGTTCACAGCCCCAGCATTTT. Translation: CASSLSSQPQHF.

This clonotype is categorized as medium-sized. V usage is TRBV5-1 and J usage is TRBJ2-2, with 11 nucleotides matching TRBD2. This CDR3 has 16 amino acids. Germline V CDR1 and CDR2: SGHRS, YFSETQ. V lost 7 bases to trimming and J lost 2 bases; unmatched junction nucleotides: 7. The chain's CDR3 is CASGTRLAGNTGELFF. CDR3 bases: TGCGCCAGCGGCACTCGACTAGCGGGAAACACCGGGGAGCTGTTTTTT.

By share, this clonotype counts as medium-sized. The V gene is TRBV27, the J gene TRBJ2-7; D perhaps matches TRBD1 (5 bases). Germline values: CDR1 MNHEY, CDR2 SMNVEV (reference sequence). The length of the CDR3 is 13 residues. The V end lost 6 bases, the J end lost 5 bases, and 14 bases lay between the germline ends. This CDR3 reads CASRTGASNEQYF. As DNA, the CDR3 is TGTGCCAGCAGAACAGGAGCAAGCAACGAGCAGTACTTC.

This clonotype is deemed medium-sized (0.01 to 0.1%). This chain's CDR3 is CASSSERTSPGNEQFF. The CDR3 DNA follows: TGTGCCAGCAGCTCGGAACGGACCAGCCCTGGCAATGAGCAGTTCTTC. This chain links TRBV7-3 with TRBJ2-1; D call uncertain. The V gene lost 4 bases and the J gene lost 6 bases, with 19 bases spanning the gap. This CDR3 has 16 amino acids. CDR1 is SGHTA, CDR2 FQGTGA, per germline.

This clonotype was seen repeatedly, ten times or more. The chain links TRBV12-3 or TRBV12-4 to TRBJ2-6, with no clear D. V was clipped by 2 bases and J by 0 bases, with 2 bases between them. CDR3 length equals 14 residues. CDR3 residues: CASSLNSGANVLTF. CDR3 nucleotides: TGTGCCAGCAGTTTAAACTCTGGGGCCAACGTCCTGACTTTC.

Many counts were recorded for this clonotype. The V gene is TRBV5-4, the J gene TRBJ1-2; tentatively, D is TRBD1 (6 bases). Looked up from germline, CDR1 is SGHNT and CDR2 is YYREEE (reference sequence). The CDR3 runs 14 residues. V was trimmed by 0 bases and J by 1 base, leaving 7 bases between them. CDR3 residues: CASSLGDNNYGYTF. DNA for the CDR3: TGTGCCAGCAGCTTGGGGGACAATAACTATGGCTACACCTTC.

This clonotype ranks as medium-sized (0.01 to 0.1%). CDR3 bases: TGTGCCAGCAGCTCCGGGACTGGGAATGAGCAGTTCTTC. Translated: CASSSGTGNEQFF. The chain employs TRBV7-9 and TRBJ2-1; maybe TRBD2 (6 bases). Trimming shortened V by 4 bases and J by 7 bases, and 11 bases separated the two germline ends. The CDR3 is made up of 13 amino acids. Germline V gene sequence: CDR1 SEHNR, CDR2 FQNEAQ (reference sequence).

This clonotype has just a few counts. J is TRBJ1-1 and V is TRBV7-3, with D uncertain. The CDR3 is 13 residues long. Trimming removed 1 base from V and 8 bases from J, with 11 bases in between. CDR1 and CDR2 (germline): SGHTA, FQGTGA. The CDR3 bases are TGTGCCAGCAGCTTAATGGCAAATTCGGAAGCTTTCTTT. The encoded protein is CASSLMANSEAFF.

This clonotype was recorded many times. CDR3 loop: CASRNNAGTYEQYF. CDR3 nucleotide sequence: TGTGCCAGCAGGAACAACGCGGGGACCTACGAGCAGTACTTC. This chain joins TRBV7-2 and TRBJ2-7, with D possibly TRBD2 on 6 matching bases. CDR3 length: 14 residues. V was shortened by 6 bases and J by 2 bases, with 14 bases between the two germline ends. The germline CDR1 and CDR2 sequences are SGHTA and FQGNSA.

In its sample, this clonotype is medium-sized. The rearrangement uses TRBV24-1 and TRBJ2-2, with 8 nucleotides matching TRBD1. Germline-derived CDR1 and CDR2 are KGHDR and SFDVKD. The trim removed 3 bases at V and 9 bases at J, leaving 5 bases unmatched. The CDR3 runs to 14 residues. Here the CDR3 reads CATSDRSGGRELFF. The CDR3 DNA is TGTGCCACCAGTGATAGATCAGGGGGCCGGGAGCTGTTTTTT.